This is a list of T cell receptor beta chains from one sample in a study of shared clonotypes between healthy human individuals. Generated by immunoSEQ multiplex PCR, the TCRdb table keeps only in-frame clones and is missing some. The table shows some 660,000 clones, with around 78% occurring only once. Source material: memory CD4+ T cells sorted from blood. The receptors stem from a woman in her 30s in good health. The CDR3 runs from the conserved cysteine through the conserved F or W. The order of the fields is CDR3 DNA, CDR3 protein, J gene, V gene, D gene, clone size. A D gene is named only where the DNA matches it firmly. Size values are once, few and many counts, or a class for expanded clones, and some rows have none.

cdr3_nt: TGTGCCAGCAGCTTGGAGGTCGGTCCCTATGGCTACACCTTC; cdr3_aa: CASSLEVGPYGYTF; j_call: TRBJ1-2; v_call: TRBV7-2; d_call: NA; clone_size: NA
cdr3_nt: TGTGCCAGCACGGCTCGGACAGGGCGTAGCGGGAGTGGAAATGAGCAGTTCTTC; cdr3_aa: CASTARTGRSGSGNEQFF; j_call: TRBJ2-1; v_call: TRBV2; d_call: NA; clone_size: NA
cdr3_nt: TGTGCCAGCAGTTTTGGGACCCCTGGCGGGGAGCTGTTTTTT; cdr3_aa: CASSFGTPGGELFF; j_call: TRBJ2-2; v_call: TRBV28; d_call: NA; clone_size: few
cdr3_nt: TGCGCCAGCAGCCCAAAGGCCCTTACTAGCGGGAGCGGCTACGAGCAGTACTTC; cdr3_aa: CASSPKALTSGSGYEQYF; j_call: TRBJ2-7; v_call: TRBV5-1; d_call: TRBD2; clone_size: NA
cdr3_nt: TGCGCCAGCAGGGGGACAGACAACTCTGGAAACACCATATATTTT; cdr3_aa: CASRGTDNSGNTIYF; j_call: TRBJ1-3; v_call: TRBV5-1; d_call: TRBD1; clone_size: NA
cdr3_nt: TGTGCTAGTGGTTTGTGGCGGAGCACAGATACGCAGTATTTT; cdr3_aa: CASGLWRSTDTQYF; j_call: TRBJ2-3; v_call: TRBV12-5; d_call: NA; clone_size: NA
cdr3_nt: TGTGCCAGCAGTTCAACGGGGTGGGGAACTGAAGCTTTCTTT; cdr3_aa: CASSSTGWGTEAFF; j_call: TRBJ1-1; v_call: TRBV27; d_call: NA; clone_size: NA
cdr3_nt: TGCGCCAGCAGCCACAGACAGGGAAGGCACACTGAAGCTTTCTTT; cdr3_aa: CASSHRQGRHTEAFF; j_call: TRBJ1-1; v_call: TRBV4-1; d_call: TRBD1; clone_size: once
cdr3_nt: TGTGCCAGAAGCTTAGGATATCCGGGACTCAGCTCCTACGAGCAGTACTTC; cdr3_aa: CARSLGYPGLSSYEQYF; j_call: TRBJ2-7; v_call: TRBV5-3; d_call: NA; clone_size: once
cdr3_nt: TGTGCCAGCAGTCCAGATCCATGGGGCTACGAGCAGTACTTC; cdr3_aa: CASSPDPWGYEQYF; j_call: TRBJ2-7; v_call: TRBV27; d_call: NA; clone_size: NA
cdr3_nt: TGTGCCAGCAGAAACAGGGTTGGCTACACCTTC; cdr3_aa: CASRNRVGYTF; j_call: TRBJ1-2; v_call: TRBV6-1; d_call: NA; clone_size: NA